These T cell receptor beta chains were read from a single sample in a study of T cell changes during pregnancy in multiple sclerosis. Measured with immunoSEQ multiplex PCR; TCRdb has only the in-frame clones, and not every one. The sample lists more than 90,000 clones, 80% to 95% occurring once. The sample was peripheral blood, taken in the third trimester of pregnancy. The receptor source for this set is a female donor with multiple sclerosis, enrolled in a pregnancy study. The CDR3 runs from the conserved cysteine through the conserved F or W. The order of the fields is clone size, J gene, V gene, D gene, CDR3 DNA, CDR3 protein. D genes are given only for firm matches. A row's size may be missing; if present it is once, few, many or a size class.

-	TRBJ2-1	TRBV30	TRBD2	TGTGCCTGGAGTGGGGGGGGCGGGAGGATAAATGAGCAGTTCTTC	CAWSGGGGRINEQFF
-	TRBJ2-7	TRBV2	-	TGTGCCAGCAGTGAACGGGAAGCTCCTCCCTACGAGCAGTACTTC	CASSEREAPPYEQYF
-	TRBJ1-2	TRBV4-1	TRBD1	TGCGCCAGCAGCCAAAGAGGACAGGGGGTCTATGGCTACACCTTC	CASSQRGQGVYGYTF
-	TRBJ1-3	TRBV28	-	TGTGCCAGCAGTTTCCTCTCTGGAAACACCATATATTTT	CASSFLSGNTIYF
-	TRBJ2-2	TRBV4-1	TRBD2	TGCGCCAGCACAGCGGGAACCACGAACACCGGGGAGCTGTTTTTT	CASTAGTTNTGELFF
-	TRBJ2-7	TRBV7-3	TRBD2	TGTGCCAGCAGCTTAGGGGCGGGAGGGTCCTACGAGCAGTACTTC	CASSLGAGGSYEQYF
once	TRBJ2-7	TRBV28	-	TGTGCCAGCGCGGCAGGGCGAACCTACGAGCAGTACTTC	CASAAGRTYEQYF
-	TRBJ2-1	TRBV27	-	TGTGCCAGTTCTGTGGCCCCACACAATGAGCAGTTCTTC	CASSVAPHNEQFF
-	TRBJ1-3	TRBV7-2	-	TGTGCCAGCAGCTTAGATGTGGGCTCCGGGACTGGAAACACCATATATTTT	CASSLDVGSGTGNTIYF
-	TRBJ1-5	TRBV2	TRBD1	TGTGCCAGCAGACACGACAGGGATAGCAATCAGCCCCAGCATTTT	CASRHDRDSNQPQHF
-	TRBJ2-1	TRBV9	-	TGTGCCAGCACTCCAGGAGGGACAGTCTTTGACAATGAGCAGTTCTTC	CASTPGGTVFDNEQFF
-	TRBJ2-3	TRBV27	TRBD2	TGTGCCAGCAGTTCCCTTCTTGGTCGGGAGGTAGATACGCAGTATTTT	CASSSLLGREVDTQYF
-	TRBJ1-2	TRBV20-1	-	TGCAGTGCTAGAGGACTGCATGGCTACACCTTC	CSARGLHGYTF
-	TRBJ2-1	TRBV19	-	TGTGCCAGTAGTACCTCCACCGGGATACACAATGAGCAGTTCTTC	CASSTSTGIHNEQFF
-	TRBJ1-1	TRBV7-2	-	TGTGCCAGCAGCTTAGTGCAAGGGAGGACTGAAGCTTTCTTT	CASSLVQGRTEAFF
-	TRBJ1-1	TRBV5-8	TRBD1	TGTGCCAGCAGACTGACAGGGAAGATCACTGAAGCTTTCTTT	CASRLTGKITEAFF
-	TRBJ2-7	TRBV6-1	-	TGTGCCAGCTGGGCAGGGCTGTACGAGCAGTACTTC	CASWAGLYEQYF
-	TRBJ2-3	TRBV27	-	TGTGCCAGCAGTTTAGGACTCGCTAGCACAGATACGCAGTATTTT	CASSLGLASTDTQYF
-	TRBJ2-1	TRBV5-1	TRBD1	TGCGCCAGCAGCTTTTTGGACAGGGGATACAATGAGCAGTTCTTC	CASSFLDRGYNEQFF
-	TRBJ2-3	TRBV7-3	-	TGTGCCAGCAGCTTAAAAGGGGGACCCACAGATACGCAGTATTTT	CASSLKGGPTDTQYF
-	TRBJ1-2	TRBV7-8	TRBD1	TGTGCCAGCAGCCCACCCTCGACAGGGCCGCATGGCTACACCTTC	CASSPPSTGPHGYTF
few	TRBJ1-1	TRBV27	-	TGTGCCAGCAGACAGAACACTGAAGCTTTCTTT	CASRQNTEAFF
many	TRBJ2-5	TRBV7-8	TRBD1	TGTGCCAGCAGCTTATTCTCGGGACAGGGGGAAGAGACCCAGTACTTC	CASSLFSGQGEETQYF
-	TRBJ2-7	TRBV10-3	TRBD1	TGTGCCATCAGTGAGTCACGCGGACAGGCAGGCGAGCAGTACTTC	CAISESRGQAGEQYF
-	TRBJ2-7	TRBV19	TRBD1	TGTGCCAGTACCTTCAAGCCGGGACAGGGATACGAGCAGTACTTC	CASTFKPGQGYEQYF
-	TRBJ1-1	TRBV7-9	-	TGTGCCAGCAGCTTAATGGGGGGGAAGAACACTGAAGCTTTCTTT	CASSLMGGKNTEAFF
-	TRBJ2-7	TRBV5-6	TRBD1	TGTGCCAGCAATGACAGGGGGCCCTACGAGCAGTACTTC	CASNDRGPYEQYF
-	TRBJ2-1	TRBV2	TRBD2	TGTGCCAGTCCTGGACTAGCGGGGGCGACTACAAGAGTCAATGAGCAGTTCTTC	CASPGLAGATTRVNEQFF
-	TRBJ2-5	TRBV9	-	TGTGCCAGCAGCGTAGGGACTCAAGAGACCCAGTACTTC	CASSVGTQETQYF
-	TRBJ1-3	TRBV7-2	TRBD1	TGTGCCAGCAGCTTAGACACAGGGGCGGGAAACACCATATATTTT	CASSLDTGAGNTIYF
-	TRBJ1-1	TRBV19	TRBD1	TGTGCCAGTAGTCCCCCCACAGGGGTACCATCCAACACTGAAGCTTTCTTT	CASSPPTGVPSNTEAFF
-	TRBJ1-6	TRBV6-9	TRBD1	TGTGCCAGCATCGGACAGGGGGCGCCTATTTCACCCCTCCACTTT	CASIGQGAPISPLHF